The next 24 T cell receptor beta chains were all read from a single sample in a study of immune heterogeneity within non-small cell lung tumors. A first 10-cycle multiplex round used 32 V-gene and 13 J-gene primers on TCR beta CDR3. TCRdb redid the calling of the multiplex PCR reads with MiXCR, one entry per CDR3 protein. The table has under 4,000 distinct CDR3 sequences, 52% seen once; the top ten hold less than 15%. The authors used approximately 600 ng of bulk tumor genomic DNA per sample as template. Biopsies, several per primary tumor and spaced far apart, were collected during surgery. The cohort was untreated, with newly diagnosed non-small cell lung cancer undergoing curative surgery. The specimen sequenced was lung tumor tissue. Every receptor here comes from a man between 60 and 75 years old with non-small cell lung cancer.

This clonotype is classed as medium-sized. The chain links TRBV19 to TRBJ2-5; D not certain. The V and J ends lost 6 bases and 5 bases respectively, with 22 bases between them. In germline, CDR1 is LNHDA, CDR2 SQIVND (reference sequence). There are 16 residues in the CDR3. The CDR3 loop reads CASRARHGNPRETQYF. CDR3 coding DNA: TGTGCCAGTAGAGCTAGACACGGAAACCCCCGGGAGACCCAGTACTTC.

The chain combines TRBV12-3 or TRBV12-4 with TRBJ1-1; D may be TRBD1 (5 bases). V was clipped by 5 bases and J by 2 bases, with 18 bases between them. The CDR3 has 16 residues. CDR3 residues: CASSPTRGVSNTEAFF. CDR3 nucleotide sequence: TGTGCCAGCAGTCCCACCCGGGGGGTAAGCAACACTGAAGCTTTCTTT.

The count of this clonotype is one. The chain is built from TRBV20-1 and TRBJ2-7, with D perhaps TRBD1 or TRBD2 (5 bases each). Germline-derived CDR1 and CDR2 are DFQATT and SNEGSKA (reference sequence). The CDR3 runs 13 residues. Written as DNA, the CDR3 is TGCAGGGTCTCCGGGCAGGGAGTCTCCGAGCAGTACTTC. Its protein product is CRVSGQGVSEQYF.

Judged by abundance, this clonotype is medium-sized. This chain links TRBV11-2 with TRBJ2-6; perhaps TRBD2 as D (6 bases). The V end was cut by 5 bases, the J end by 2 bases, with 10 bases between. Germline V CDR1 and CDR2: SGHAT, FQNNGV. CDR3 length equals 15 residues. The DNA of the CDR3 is TGTGCCAGCAGCGCGGGACCAGCTGGGGCCAACGTCCTGACTTTC. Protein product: CASSAGPAGANVLTF. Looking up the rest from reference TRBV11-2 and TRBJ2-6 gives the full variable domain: EAGVAQSPRYKIIEKRQSVAFWCNPISGHATLYWYQQILGQGPKLLIQFQNNGVVDDSQLPKDRFSAERLKGVDSTLKIQPAKLEDSAVYLCASSAGPAGANVLTFGAGSRLTVL.

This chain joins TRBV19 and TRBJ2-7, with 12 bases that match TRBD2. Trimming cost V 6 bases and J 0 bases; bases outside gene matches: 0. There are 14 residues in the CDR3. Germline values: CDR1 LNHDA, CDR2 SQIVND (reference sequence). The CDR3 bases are TGTGCCAGTAGGACTAGCGGGAGCTCCTACGAGCAGTACTTC. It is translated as CASRTSGSSYEQYF.

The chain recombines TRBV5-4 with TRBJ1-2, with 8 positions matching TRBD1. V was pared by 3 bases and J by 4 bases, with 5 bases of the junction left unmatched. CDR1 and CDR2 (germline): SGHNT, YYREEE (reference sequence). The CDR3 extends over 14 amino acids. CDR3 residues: CASSSGGLGYGYTF. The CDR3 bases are TGTGCCAGCAGCTCAGGGGGCCTGGGCTATGGCTACACCTTC.

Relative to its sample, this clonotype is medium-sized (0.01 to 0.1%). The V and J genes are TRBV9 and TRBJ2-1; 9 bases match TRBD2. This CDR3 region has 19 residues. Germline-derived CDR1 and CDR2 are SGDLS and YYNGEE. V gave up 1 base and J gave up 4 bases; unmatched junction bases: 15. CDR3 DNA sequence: TGTGCCAGCAGCGTACTCGGGACTAGCCGCCTAGCTGCATACAATGAGCAGTTCTTC. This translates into CASSVLGTSRLAAYNEQFF.

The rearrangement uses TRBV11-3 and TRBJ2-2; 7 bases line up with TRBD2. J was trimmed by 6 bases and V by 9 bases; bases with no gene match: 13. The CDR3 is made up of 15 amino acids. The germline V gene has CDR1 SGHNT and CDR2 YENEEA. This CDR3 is CARSLPEAGAGELFF. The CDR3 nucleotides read TGTGCCAGAAGCCTACCTGAGGCGGGAGCCGGGGAGCTGTTTTTT.

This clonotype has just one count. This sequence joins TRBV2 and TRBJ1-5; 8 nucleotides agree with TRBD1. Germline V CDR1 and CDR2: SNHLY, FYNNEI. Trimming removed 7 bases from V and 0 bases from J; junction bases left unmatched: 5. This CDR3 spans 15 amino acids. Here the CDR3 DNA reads TGTGCCAGCACTTCGGACAGGGATAGCAATCAGCCCCAGCATTTT. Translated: CASTSDRDSNQPQHF.

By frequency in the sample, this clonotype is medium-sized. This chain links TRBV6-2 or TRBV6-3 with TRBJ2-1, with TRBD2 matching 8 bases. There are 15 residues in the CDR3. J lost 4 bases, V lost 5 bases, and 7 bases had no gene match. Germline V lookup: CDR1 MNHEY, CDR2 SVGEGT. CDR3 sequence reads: CASSPGVAGYNEQFF. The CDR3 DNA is TGTGCCAGCAGTCCTGGGGTAGCGGGATACAATGAGCAGTTCTTC.

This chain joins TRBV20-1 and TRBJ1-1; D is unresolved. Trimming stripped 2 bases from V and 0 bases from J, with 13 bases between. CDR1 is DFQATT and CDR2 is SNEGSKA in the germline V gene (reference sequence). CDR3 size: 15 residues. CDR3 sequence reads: CSARPLSGMNTEAFF. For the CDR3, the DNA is TGCAGTGCTAGACCCCTTTCGGGGATGAACACTGAAGCTTTCTTT.

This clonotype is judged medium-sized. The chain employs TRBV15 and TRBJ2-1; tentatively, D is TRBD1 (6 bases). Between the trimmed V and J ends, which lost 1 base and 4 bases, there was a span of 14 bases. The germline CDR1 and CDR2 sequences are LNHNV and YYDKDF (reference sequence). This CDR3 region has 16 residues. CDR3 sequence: CATSRGRQEIYNEQFF. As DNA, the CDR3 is TGTGCCACCAGCAGAGGTAGACAGGAGATATACAATGAGCAGTTCTTC.

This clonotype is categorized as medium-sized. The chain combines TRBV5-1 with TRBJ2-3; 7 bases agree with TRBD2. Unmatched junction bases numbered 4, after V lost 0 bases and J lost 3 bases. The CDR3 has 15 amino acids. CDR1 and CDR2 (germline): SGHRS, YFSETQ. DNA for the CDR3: TGCGCCAGCAGCTTGGGGGGACTACGAACAGATACGCAGTATTTT. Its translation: CASSLGGLRTDTQYF. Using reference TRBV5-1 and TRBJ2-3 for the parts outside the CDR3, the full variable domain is KAGVTQTPRYLIKTRGQQVTLSCSPISGHRSVSWYQQTPGQGLQFLFEYFSETQRNKGNFPGRFSGRQFSNSRSEMNVSTLELGDSALYLCASSLGGLRTDTQYFGPGTRLTVL.

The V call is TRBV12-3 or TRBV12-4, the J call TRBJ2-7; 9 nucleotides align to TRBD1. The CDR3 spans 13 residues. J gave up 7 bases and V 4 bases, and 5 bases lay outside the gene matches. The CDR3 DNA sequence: TGTGCCAGCAGTTGGGACAGGGTCTTTGAGCAGTACTTC. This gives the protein CASSWDRVFEQYF.

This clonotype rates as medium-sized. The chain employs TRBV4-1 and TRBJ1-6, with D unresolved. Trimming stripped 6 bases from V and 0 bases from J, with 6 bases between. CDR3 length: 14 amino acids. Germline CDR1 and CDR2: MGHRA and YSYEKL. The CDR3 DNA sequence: TGCGCCAGCAGTGAGTTCTCCTATAATTCACCCCTCCACTTT. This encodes CASSEFSYNSPLHF.

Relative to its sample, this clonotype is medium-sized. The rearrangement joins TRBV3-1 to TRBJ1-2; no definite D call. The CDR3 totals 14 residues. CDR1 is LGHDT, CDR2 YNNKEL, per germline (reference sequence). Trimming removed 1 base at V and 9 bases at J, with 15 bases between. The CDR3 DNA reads TGTGCCAGCAGCCAAGTTGTCAGCTCAAGGAGCTACACCTTC. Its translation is CASSQVVSSRSYTF.

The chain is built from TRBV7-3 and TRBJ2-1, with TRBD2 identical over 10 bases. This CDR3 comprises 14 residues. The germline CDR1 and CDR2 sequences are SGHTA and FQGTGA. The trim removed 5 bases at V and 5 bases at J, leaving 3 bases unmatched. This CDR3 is CASSPSGRDNEQFF. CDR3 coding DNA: TGTGCCAGCAGCCCGAGCGGGAGGGACAATGAGCAGTTCTTC.

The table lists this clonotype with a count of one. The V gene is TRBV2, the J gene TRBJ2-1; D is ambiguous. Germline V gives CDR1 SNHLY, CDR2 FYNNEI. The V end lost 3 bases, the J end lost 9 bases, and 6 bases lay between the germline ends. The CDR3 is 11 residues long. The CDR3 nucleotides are TGTGCCAGCAGTGACCCGGTTGAGCAGTTCTTC. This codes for CASSDPVEQFF. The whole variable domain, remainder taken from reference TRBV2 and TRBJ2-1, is EPEVTQTPSHQVTQMGQEVILRCVPISNHLYFYWYRQILGQKVEFLVSFYNNEISEKSEIFDDQFSVERPDGSNFTLKIRSTKLEDSAMYFCASSDPVEQFFGPGTRLTVL.

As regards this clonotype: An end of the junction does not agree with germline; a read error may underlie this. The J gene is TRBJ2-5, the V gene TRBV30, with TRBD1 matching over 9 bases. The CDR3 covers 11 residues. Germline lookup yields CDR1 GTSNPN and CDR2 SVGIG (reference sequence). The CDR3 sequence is CGTGYQETQYF. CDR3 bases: TGCGGGACAGGGTACCAAGAGACCCAGTACTTC.

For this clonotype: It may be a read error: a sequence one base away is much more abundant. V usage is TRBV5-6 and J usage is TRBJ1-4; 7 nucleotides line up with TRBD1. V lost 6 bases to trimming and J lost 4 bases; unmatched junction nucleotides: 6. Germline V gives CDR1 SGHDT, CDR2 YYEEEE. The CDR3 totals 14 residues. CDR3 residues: CASTWDRLNEKLFF. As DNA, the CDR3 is TGTGCCAGCACGTGGGACAGACTTAATGAAAAACTGTTTTTT.

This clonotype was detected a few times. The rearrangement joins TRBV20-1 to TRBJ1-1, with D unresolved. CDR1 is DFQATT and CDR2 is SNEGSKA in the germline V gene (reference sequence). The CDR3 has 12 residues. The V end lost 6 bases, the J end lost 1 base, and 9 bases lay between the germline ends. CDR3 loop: CSASIRNTEAFF. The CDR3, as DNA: TGCAGTGCCTCAATACGGAACACTGAAGCTTTCTTT.

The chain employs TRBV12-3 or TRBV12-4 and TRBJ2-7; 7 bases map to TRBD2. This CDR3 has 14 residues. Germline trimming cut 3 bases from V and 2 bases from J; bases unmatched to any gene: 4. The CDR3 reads CASSLQAGTYEQYF. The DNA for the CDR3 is TGTGCCAGCAGTTTGCAAGCGGGAACCTACGAGCAGTACTTC.

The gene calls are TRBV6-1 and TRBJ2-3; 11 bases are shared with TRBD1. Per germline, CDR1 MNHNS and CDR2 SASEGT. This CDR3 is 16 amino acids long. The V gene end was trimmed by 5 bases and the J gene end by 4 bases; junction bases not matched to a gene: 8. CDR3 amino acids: CASSPGTGGDSDTQYF. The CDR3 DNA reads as TGTGCCAGCAGTCCCGGGACAGGGGGTGATTCAGATACGCAGTATTTT.

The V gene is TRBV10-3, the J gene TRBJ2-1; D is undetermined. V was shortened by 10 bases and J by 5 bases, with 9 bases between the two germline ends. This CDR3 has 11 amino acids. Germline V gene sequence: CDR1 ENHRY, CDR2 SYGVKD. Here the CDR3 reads CATQENNEQFF. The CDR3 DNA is TGTGCCACCCAGGAAAACAATGAGCAGTTCTTC.